These 10 T cell receptor beta chains share one sample of origin, sequenced in a study of cytomegalovirus exposure and HLA in healthy donors. The PCR was carried out with 60 Vbeta primers and 13 Jbeta primers. Sequenced by immunoSEQ multiplex PCR; TCRdb stores in-frame clones only, minus some. The sample holds more than 150,000 clones, about 90% seen once. Sequences were obtained from PBMCs. All receptors derive from a girl under three years old in good health and CMV-seronegative.

On this clone itself: Other DNA sequences in this specimen translate into the identical CDR3. The chain carries TRBV11-3 and TRBJ2-3; D unresolved. Germline values: CDR1 SGHNT, CDR2 YENEEA. The CDR3 consists of 12 residues. Trimming pared 4 bases from V and 0 bases from J, leaving 2 bases between. The CDR3 DNA is TGTGCCAGCAGCTCGAGCACAGATACGCAGTATTTT. Amino acid sequence: CASSSSTDTQYF. The full variable domain, its missing parts supplied by reference TRBV11-3 and TRBJ2-3, is EAGVVQSPRYKIIEKKQPVAFWCNPISGHNTLYWYLQNLGQGPELLIRYENEEAVDDSQLPKDRFSAERLKGVDSTLKIQPAELGDSAVYLCASSSSTDTQYFGPGTRLTVL.

This chain joins TRBV15 and TRBJ2-7; possible D gene TRBD2, 5 bases. Germline V gene lookup returns CDR1 LNHNV and CDR2 YYDKDF (reference sequence). Deletions cut 3 bases from V and 5 bases from J, with 11 bases between. The CDR3 is 13 residues long. This CDR3 is CATSSTGFHEQYF. The CDR3 DNA reads TGTGCCACCAGCAGTACGGGATTTCACGAGCAGTACTTC. Full variable domain (missing parts from reference TRBV15 and TRBJ2-7): DAMVIQNPRYQVTQFGKPVTLSCSQTLNHNVMYWYQQKSSQAPKLLFHYYDKDFNNEADTPDNFQSRRPNTSFCFLDIRSPGLGDTAMYLCATSSTGFHEQYFGPGTRLTVT.

CDR3 protein: CASSQDPRGTDTQYF. CDR3 sequence (DNA): TGCGCCAGCAGCCAAGATCCCAGGGGCACAGATACGCAGTATTTT. The gene calls are TRBV4-3 and TRBJ2-3; TRBD1 is a possible D gene (5 bases). This CDR3 has 15 amino acids. V lost 0 bases to trimming and J lost 1 base, with 8 bases between them. Germline CDR1 and CDR2: LGHNA and YSLEER.

The chain is built from TRBV7-8 and TRBJ2-7; 9 bases align to TRBD1. The trim removed 5 bases at V and 3 bases at J, leaving 14 bases unmatched. This CDR3 region has 17 residues. The V gene's germline CDR1 is SGHVS and CDR2 FQNEAQ. The CDR3 DNA reads as TGTGCCAGCAGCCCTACCCTGAGGGACAGGGAAGGCTACGAGCAGTACTTC. Residues: CASSPTLRDREGYEQYF.

This chain connects TRBV19 to TRBJ1-2; 9 bases match TRBD1. This CDR3 contains 16 residues. Germline-derived CDR1 and CDR2 are LNHDA and SQIVND (reference sequence). The junction had 13 bases not matched to a gene; V was cut back by 5 bases and J by 6 bases. CDR3 in amino acids: CASSFLRDREANGYTF. The CDR3 coding sequence is TGTGCCAGTAGTTTTCTACGGGACAGGGAGGCAAATGGCTACACCTTC.

The chain joins TRBV13 to TRBJ2-1; 8 bases line up with TRBD1. Trimming cost V 5 bases and J 0 bases; bases outside gene matches: 6. Germline loops: CDR1 PRHDT, CDR2 FYEKMQ (reference sequence). The CDR3 loop spans 16 amino acids. CDR3 protein: CASSPRDRSSYNEQFF. The CDR3 region has the DNA TGTGCCAGCAGCCCCAGGGACAGGAGCTCCTACAATGAGCAGTTCTTC.

V and J are TRBV4-2 and TRBJ2-7; 10 nucleotides line up with TRBD1. The length of the CDR3 is 13 residues. V lost 6 bases and J lost 5; bases outside the gene matches: 4. The germline V gene has CDR1 LGHNA and CDR2 YNFKEQ. The CDR3 region is CASSWDRGHEQYF. As DNA, the CDR3 is TGTGCCAGCAGTTGGGACAGGGGCCACGAGCAGTACTTC.

In this sample, this clone turned up a few times. The chain uses TRBV9 and TRBJ2-7; 7 nucleotides line up with TRBD2. This CDR3 is built from 15 residues. The V gene's germline CDR1 is SGDLS and CDR2 YYNGEE. Trimming cost V 2 bases and J 2 bases; bases outside gene matches: 7. DNA for the CDR3: TGTGCCAGCAGCGTGCGGGAGTCCCAAACCTACGAGCAGTACTTC. This sequence encodes CASSVRESQTYEQYF.

The chain links TRBV30 to TRBJ2-5, with D uncertain. The CDR3 runs 11 residues. V was clipped by 5 bases and J by 2 bases, with 6 bases between them. Germline V CDR1 and CDR2: GTSNPN, SVGIG (reference sequence). CDR3 nucleotide sequence: TGTGCCTGGGGAGAGCAAGAGACCCAGTACTTC. This codes for CAWGEQETQYF.

This chain's CDR3 is CASKTTAPSYEQYF. In nucleotides, the CDR3 is TGTGCCAGCAAAACGACAGCCCCCTCCTACGAGCAGTACTTC. The chain couples TRBV5-4 to TRBJ2-7, with D maybe TRBD1 (5 bases). CDR3 length: 14 amino acids. V was pared by 6 bases and J by 0 bases, with 13 bases between. Looked up from germline, CDR1 is SGHNT and CDR2 is YYREEE (reference sequence).